This section outlines one TCR beta chain sequence together with its context. Its specificity is not known. The sample is drawn from a study of shared clonotypes between healthy human individuals. Trimming pared 3 bases from V and 5 bases from J, leaving 8 bases between. The germline V gene has CDR1 SGHRS and CDR2 YFSETQ. This CDR3 has 13 residues. Findings and caveats of the study: About 5% was the fraction of naive CD4 clonotypes found shared across four donors.

The repertoire was sequenced with immunoSEQ multiplex PCR; TCRdb's copy has only in-frame clones and lacks some. The sample carries 900,000 to 1,200,000 clones, roughly 74% recorded once. This clonotype was obtained from a young man in good health. Some clones in this sample may be carry-over from other donors' samples. Material: memory CD4+ T cells from PBMCs. Subset defined: CD45RA-negative fraction. The V call is TRBV5-1, the J call TRBJ2-2, with D possibly TRBD2 on 5 matching bases. The CDR3 here is CASSSGYTGELFF. The CDR3 DNA is TGCGCCAGCAGCTCGGGATATACCGGGGAGCTGTTTTTT.